The clone carrying this T cell receptor beta chain was observed a few times. Its antigen is unidentified. This sample stems from a study of CD8 T cells in ankylosing spondylitis. The study's findings and limits: Seemingly distinctive of ankylosing spondylitis blood was a TCR beta motif formed by eight highly homologous variants.

It was by quantitative 5'-RACE with molecular barcodes that TCR beta libraries were made. TCRdb re-called the 5' RACE reads through MiXCR, storing one row per CDR3 protein. The sample contains 750,000 to 850,000 distinct CDR3 sequences, 12% of which appear only once. The CDR3 extends over 14 amino acids. J was trimmed by 2 bases and V by 3 bases; bases with no gene match: 4. The germline gives CDR1 GTSNPN, CDR2 SVGIG (reference sequence). The sequence derives from a male donor with ankylosing spondylitis. Source material: blood, either unsorted or a sorted T cell fraction (not recorded which). This sequence joins TRBV30 and TRBJ2-7; TRBD1 aligns across 10 bases. The CDR3 loop reads CAWRGQGSAYEQYF. CDR3 nucleotides: TGTGCCTGGAGGGGACAGGGGTCGGCCTACGAGCAGTACTTC.